Presented here are 21 T cell receptor beta chains from one specimen sequenced in a study of CD8+CD57+ T cells in acquired aplastic anemia. TCR beta VDJ combinations and CDR3 sequences were profiled from genomic DNA. TCRdb re-analysed the reads in MiXCR, keeping a single row per CDR3 protein. The profile shows just over 400,000 distinct CDR3 sequences, under 80% of them singletons. The specimen was sorted CD4+, CD8+, or CD8+CD57+ T cells (not recorded which) from PBMCs. The receptor set was obtained from a human donor in good health, serving as a control.

This clonotype has ten or more counts. The V and J genes are TRBV6-6 and TRBJ1-1; D not resolved. From germline, CDR1 is MNHNY and CDR2 SVGAGI (reference sequence). Trimming removed 5 bases at V and 7 bases at J, with 14 bases between. The CDR3 is 13 residues long. The CDR3 sequence is CASSRVSGLEAFF. CDR3 sequence (DNA): TGTGCCAGCAGTCGCGTCAGTGGTCTTGAAGCTTTCTTT.

This clonotype showed up just once. The gene calls are TRBV7-9 and TRBJ2-7; D might be TRBD1 or TRBD2, each matching 5 bases. Trimming took off 5 bases at V and 0 bases at J, with 14 bases between the two ends. The CDR3 runs to 15 residues. In germline, CDR1 is SEHNR, CDR2 FQNEAQ (reference sequence). In DNA form, the CDR3 reads TGTGCCAGCAGCGTGGGACCTCCGTGCTCCTACGAGCAGTACTTC. It translates to CASSVGPPCSYEQYF.

As regards this clonotype: The CDR3 ends on some other residue instead of the conserved phenylalanine or tryptophan, so this is likely a read error. Because the CDR3's place on the DNA is in doubt, the DNA is left out and the CDR3 is given as listed by TCRdb. The CDR3 sequence: CASSLHGDLNYEL. This chain links TRBV9 with TRBJ1-6. Germline values: CDR1 SGDLS, CDR2 YYNGEE. The CDR3 spans 13 residues, counting both ends.

Concerning this clonotype: The conserved closing phenylalanine or tryptophan is absent in this CDR3, likely reflecting a read error. It is unclear where the CDR3 begins or ends on the DNA, so no DNA is shown, and the CDR3 is as TCRdb lists it. The V gene is TRBV9, the J gene TRBJ1-1. CDR1 and CDR2 (germline): SGDLS, YYNGEE. The length of the CDR3 is 13 amino acids, counting both ends. The CDR3 is CASSVSPGPGTDI.

The J gene is TRBJ2-7, the V gene TRBV20-1; 13 nucleotides line up with TRBD2. The CDR3 runs 15 residues. Germline lookup yields CDR1 DFQATT and CDR2 SNEGSKA (reference sequence). V gave up 3 bases and J gave up 4 bases; unmatched junction bases: 6. Written as DNA, the CDR3 is TGCAGTGCTAGCATACTAGCGGGGGGGCTGTACGAGCAGTACTTC. It translates to CSASILAGGLYEQYF.

As for this clonotype: Here the CDR3 omits its conserved ending phenylalanine or tryptophan, so a read error is the likely source. No DNA is shown, since the ends of the CDR3 on it are uncertain; the CDR3 is the one TCRdb lists. CDR3 loop: CASSILGTDGQYFGPV. This rearrangement joins TRBV19 to TRBJ1-2; TRBD1 reflects the table's D call only, with no check against the DNA. The germline gives CDR1 LNHDA, CDR2 SQIVND (reference sequence). The CDR3 is made up of 16 amino acids, end residues included.

The chain couples TRBV7-9 to TRBJ1-2; possible D gene TRBD1, 5 bases. The CDR3 is 13 amino acids. Deletions cut 5 bases from V and 8 bases from J, with 15 bases between. Looked up from germline, CDR1 is SEHNR and CDR2 is FQNEAQ (reference sequence). Here the CDR3 DNA reads TGTGCCAGCAGCCTTTGGGGTGGGGCAGGCTACACCTTC. Its protein is CASSLWGGAGYTF.

The rearrangement uses TRBV7-2 and TRBJ2-3; D is perhaps TRBD2 (6 bases). Germline loops: CDR1 SGHTA, CDR2 FQGNSA. V was shortened by 5 bases and J by 2 bases, with 17 bases between the two germline ends. The CDR3 is 16 amino acids. This chain's CDR3 is CASSLWSGWNTDTQYF. DNA for the CDR3: TGTGCCAGCAGCCTATGGAGCGGGTGGAACACAGATACGCAGTATTTT. Full variable domain (outside the CDR3, taken from reference TRBV7-2 and TRBJ2-3): GAGVSQSPSNKVTEKGKDVELRCDPISGHTALYWYRQSLGQGLEFLIYFQGNSAPDKSGLPSDRFSAERTGGSVSTLTIQRTQQEDSAVYLCASSLWSGWNTDTQYFGPGTRLTVL.

This clonotype appeared many times. The chain joins TRBV6-1 to TRBJ1-2, with TRBD1 matching over 11 bases. Trimming took 6 bases from V and 0 from J; bases not matched to a gene: 3. This CDR3 has 15 amino acids. Germline values: CDR1 MNHNS, CDR2 SASEGT. The chain's CDR3 is CASSPGQGANYGYTF. In DNA, the CDR3 is TGTGCCAGCAGCCCGGGACAGGGGGCTAACTATGGCTACACCTTC.

The chain links TRBV7-3 to TRBJ1-2; D gene ambiguous. This CDR3 is built from 15 residues. CDR1 SGHTA and CDR2 FQGTGA come from the germline V gene. The V and J ends lost 5 bases and 9 bases respectively, with 22 bases between them. Written as DNA, the CDR3 is TGTGCCAGCAGCGAAGGCGGCTCTGGAGCCAACAGCTACACCTTC. Translation gives CASSEGGSGANSYTF.

This clonotype appeared many times. The rearrangement uses TRBV29-1 and TRBJ1-1; the D gene is possibly TRBD1 (5 bases). V was shortened by 7 bases and J by 4 bases, with 19 bases between the two germline ends. Germline V gene sequence: CDR1 SQVTM, CDR2 ANQGSEA. The CDR3 sequence is 14 residues long. The CDR3 protein is CSALGPGLGTEAFF. In DNA form, the CDR3 reads TGCAGCGCGCTGGGGCCGGGGCTCGGCACTGAAGCTTTCTTT.

About this clonotype: The junction differs from germline at one of its ends, possibly a read error. The chain recombines TRBV5-1 with TRBJ2-1; D might be TRBD2 (5 bases). From germline, CDR1 is SGHRS and CDR2 YFSETQ. This CDR3 contains 16 residues. The CDR3 region has the DNA TGTGCCAGCCATTCCCGTGGAGGTAGCAGGAGAAATGAGCAGTTCTTC. Translation: CASHSRGGSRRNEQFF.

The chain carries TRBV12-3 or TRBV12-4 and TRBJ1-2; 8 bases match TRBD1. Trimming removed 10 bases from V and 8 bases from J; junction bases left unmatched: 18. The CDR3 contains 15 residues. The DNA of the CDR3 is TGTGCCATCAGAAATTCCGGGACAGGAGGGCGCGGCTACACCTTC. This gives the protein CAIRNSGTGGRGYTF.

To note about this clonotype: One junction end does not reproduce the germline sequence, and a read error may be involved. The chain employs TRBV5-1 and TRBJ1-6, with a possible D match to TRBD1 (5 bases). CDR1 is SGHRS, CDR2 YFSETQ, per germline. The CDR3 is 11 residues long. Here the CDR3 reads CASTGAGSDHF. CDR3 coding DNA: TGTGCCAGCACCGGGGCCGGGTCCGACCACTTT.

The chain employs TRBV7-9 and TRBJ1-1, with a possible D match to TRBD1 (6 bases). Trimming took 6 bases from V and 11 from J, leaving 28 bases between them. There are 16 residues in the CDR3. Germline values: CDR1 SEHNR, CDR2 FQNEAQ (reference sequence). Here the CDR3 reads CASRQTSGGYEQYAFF. The CDR3, as DNA: TGTGCCAGCAGACAGACTAGCGGGGGCTACGAGCAGTACGCTTTCTTT.

A note on this clonotype: A read error may account for a junction end that differs from germline. The chain has TRBV15 and TRBJ2-1; TRBD2 is a possible D gene (5 bases). Looked up from germline, CDR1 is LNHNV and CDR2 is YYDKDF (reference sequence). This CDR3 contains 14 residues. The DNA of the CDR3 is TGTGCCACCAGCGGAGGAAGGTCCTACGATGAACAGTTCTTT. This sequence encodes CATSGGRSYDEQFF.

This clonotype was counted many times. The chain employs TRBV20-1 and TRBJ1-2; D perhaps matches TRBD1 (5 bases). Per the germline V gene, CDR1 is DFQATT and CDR2 is SNEGSKA (reference sequence). The CDR3 length is 14 residues. V shed 6 bases and J shed 10 bases, with 24 bases lying between them. The DNA for the CDR3 is TGCAGTGCGGACCGACCGTCGGCAGGGCTCGACTACACCTTC. Protein: CSADRPSAGLDYTF.

The chain combines TRBV20-1 with TRBJ2-1, with 7 nucleotides matching TRBD2. This CDR3 is built from 14 residues. V shed 7 bases and J 5 bases; nucleotides not matched to a gene: 11. Looked up from germline, CDR1 is DFQATT and CDR2 is SNEGSKA (reference sequence). The CDR3 bases are TGCAGTGGGTTGGAGCGGGGCTGGAACAATGAGCAGTTCTTC. It translates to CSGLERGWNNEQFF.

This chain uses TRBV6-5 with TRBJ1-2; maybe TRBD1 (5 bases). Trimming took 3 bases from V and 3 from J, leaving 11 bases between them. Germline V lookup: CDR1 MNHEY, CDR2 SVGAGI. The CDR3 spans 14 residues. The CDR3 DNA reads TGTGCCAGCAGTTATCGGGACGGGTACTATGGCTACACCTTC. Its protein product is CASSYRDGYYGYTF.

In the case of this clonotype: Germline is not matched at one junction end, which may reflect a read error. The chain links TRBV7-9 to TRBJ1-4, with D possibly matching TRBD1 (5 bases). This CDR3 comprises 15 residues. Germline-derived CDR1 and CDR2 are SEHNR and FQNEAQ (reference sequence). CDR3 sequence (DNA): TGCGCCAGCAGCTCAGGACGGGGGTTGACTGAAGCTTTCTTTTTT. Its translation is CASSSGRGLTEAFFF.

The rearrangement links TRBV19 to TRBJ2-1; TRBD1 is a possible D gene (6 bases). Trimming took off 6 bases at V and 9 bases at J, with 27 bases between the two ends. The CDR3 spans 17 residues. The germline V gene has CDR1 LNHDA and CDR2 SQIVND (reference sequence). The DNA for the CDR3 is TGTGCCAGTAGCGTAAAGGGGGATGACTACTACTTCGGTGAGCAGTTCTTC. It encodes CASSVKGDDYYFGEQFF. The full variable domain, rest sourced from reference TRBV19 and TRBJ2-1, is DGGITQSPKYLFRKEGQNVTLSCEQNLNHDAMYWYRQDPGQGLRLIYYSQIVNDFQKGDIAEGYSVSREKKESFPLTVTSAQKNPTAFYLCASSVKGDDYYFGEQFFGPGTRLTVL.